The 13 T cell receptor beta chains given below trace back to one sample, sequenced in a study of cytomegalovirus exposure and HLA in healthy donors. The PCR had 60 Vbeta and 13 Jbeta primers. TCRdb's table, derived via immunoSEQ multiplex PCR, lists solely in-frame clones and lacks some. The table lists 120,000 or so clones, around three quarters of them singletons. The sequencing input was PBMCs. Source of these receptors: a man between 18 and 29 years old in good health and CMV-seronegative.

This clone showed up just a few times. The chain couples TRBV27 to TRBJ2-7, with D possibly being TRBD1 (6 bases). The CDR3 runs to 11 residues. V was cut by 5 bases and J by 6 bases, with 8 bases left in between. The germline gives CDR1 MNHEY, CDR2 SMNVEV (reference sequence). The CDR3 protein is CASSKTGEQYF. The CDR3, as DNA: TGTGCCAGCAGTAAGACAGGCGAGCAGTACTTC.

This clone was seen once. The rearrangement links TRBV18 to TRBJ1-3; D is uncertain. There are 14 residues in the CDR3. V was pared by 6 bases and J by 0 bases, with 9 bases between. Germline CDR1 reads KGHSH; CDR2 reads LQKENI. The CDR3: CASSTDYSGNTIYF. The CDR3 coding sequence is TGTGCCAGCTCGACGGACTACTCTGGAAACACCATATATTTT. Supplemented by reference TRBV18 and TRBJ1-3, the full variable domain reads NAGVMQNPRHLVRRRGQEARLRCSPMKGHSHVYWYRQLPEEGLKFMVYLQKENIIDESGMPKERFSAEFPKEGPSILRIQQVVRGDSAAYFCASSTDYSGNTIYFGEGSWLTVV.

This chain joins TRBV30 and TRBJ1-5; the match to TRBD1 covers 7 bases. This CDR3 region has 16 residues. The J segment lost 5 bases and the V segment lost 1 base, leaving 11 bases of the junction unmatched. The germline gives CDR1 GTSNPN, CDR2 SVGIG (reference sequence). The CDR3 loop is CAWSAPTSTGDQPQHF. The DNA for the CDR3 is TGTGCCTGGAGTGCCCCCACCTCCACAGGGGATCAGCCCCAGCATTTT.

This clone was counted once. This chain joins TRBV15 and TRBJ2-7; D is perhaps TRBD1 (6 bases). Looked up from germline, CDR1 is LNHNV and CDR2 is YYDKDF (reference sequence). The CDR3 contains 18 residues. Between the trimmed V and J ends, which lost 0 bases and 0 bases, there was a span of 18 bases. The CDR3 here is CATSRDGFLDRSSYEQYV. CDR3 nucleotides: TGTGCCACCAGCAGAGATGGTTTTTTAGACAGGAGCTCCTACGAGCAGTACGTC.

The chain links TRBV6-5 to TRBJ2-5; no clear D. This CDR3 region has 13 residues. Germline CDR1 MNHEY, CDR2 SVGAGI. V was cut by 6 bases and J by 2 bases, with 10 bases left in between. CDR3: CASRNEFQETQYF. The CDR3 region has the DNA TGTGCCAGCAGAAACGAGTTTCAAGAGACCCAGTACTTC.

The rearrangement links TRBV19 to TRBJ2-4; maybe TRBD1 (6 bases). This CDR3 spans 16 amino acids. Trimming removed 3 bases at V and 0 bases at J, with 12 bases between. Germline V gene lookup returns CDR1 LNHDA and CDR2 SQIVND (reference sequence). The CDR3 sequence is CASSILGASAKNIQYF. Here the CDR3 DNA reads TGTGCCAGTAGTATCTTGGGGGCTTCAGCCAAAAACATTCAGTACTTC.

This chain uses TRBV27 with TRBJ2-1, with 12 bases lining up with TRBD2. V trimming: 3 bases; J trimming: 11 bases; junction bases outside the gene matches: 5. The CDR3 is made up of 14 amino acids. CDR1 is MNHEY and CDR2 is SMNVEV in the germline V gene (reference sequence). DNA for the CDR3: TGTGCCAGCAGTTTGACTAGCGGGAGTTATAAGCAGTTCTTC. Its translation is CASSLTSGSYKQFF.

The chain links TRBV25-1 to TRBJ1-2, with TRBD1 matching 9 bases. The CDR3 extends over 16 amino acids. With V trimmed by 0 bases and J by 7 bases, 9 bases remained unmatched. Germline lookup yields CDR1 MGHDK and CDR2 SYGVNS. The CDR3 is CASSEYWPGQGAGYTF. The CDR3 coding sequence is TGTGCCAGCAGTGAATACTGGCCGGGACAGGGAGCTGGCTACACCTTC.

This clone appeared a few times. The chain carries TRBV4-2 and TRBJ2-3, with D perhaps TRBD2 (6 bases). Trimming shortened V by 4 bases and J by 0 bases, and 11 bases separated the two germline ends. Germline V lookup: CDR1 LGHNA, CDR2 YNFKEQ. This CDR3 is built from 15 residues. The CDR3 loop is CASSLSGTSTDTQYF. CDR3 DNA sequence: TGTGCCAGCAGCCTTTCCGGGACTAGCACAGATACGCAGTATTTT.

This clone was observed a handful of times. The chain joins TRBV5-1 to TRBJ1-1; no firm D call. With 0 bases removed from V and 1 base from J, the gap between germline ends came to 7 bases. CDR3 length: 14 amino acids. CDR1 SGHRS and CDR2 YFSETQ come from the germline V gene. The CDR3, as DNA: TGCGCCAGCAGCTTGGGCGTCGGGAACACTGAAGCTTTCTTT. This translates into CASSLGVGNTEAFF.

This clone was counted a single time. V is TRBV2 and J is TRBJ2-7; D ambiguous. The CDR3 sequence is 13 residues long. Trimming took off 4 bases at V and 3 bases at J, with 10 bases between the two ends. Germline CDR1 reads SNHLY; CDR2 reads FYNNEI. The CDR3 loop is CASSVPENYEQYF. CDR3 bases: TGTGCCAGCAGTGTACCGGAGAACTACGAGCAGTACTTC. The variable domain in full, completed from reference TRBV2 and TRBJ2-7, reads EPEVTQTPSHQVTQMGQEVILRCVPISNHLYFYWYRQILGQKVEFLVSFYNNEISEKSEIFDDQFSVERPDGSNFTLKIRSTKLEDSAMYFCASSVPENYEQYFGPGTRLTVT.

The sample holds a few counts of this clone. The rearrangement links TRBV4-1 to TRBJ2-7; 8 bases map to TRBD1. After removal of 4 bases from V and 10 bases from J, the junction contained 12 bases not matched to a gene. The CDR3 length is 14 residues. From germline, CDR1 is MGHRA and CDR2 YSYEKL. CDR3 in amino acids: CASSLGTGSTEQYF. In DNA, the CDR3 is TGCGCCAGCAGCCTCGGGACAGGCTCTACGGAACAGTACTTC.

This clone was seen more than once but under ten times. The chain couples TRBV2 to TRBJ2-1, with D possibly being TRBD2 (5 bases). The CDR3 has 12 residues. Per the germline V gene, CDR1 is SNHLY and CDR2 is FYNNEI. The germline V and J ends were trimmed by 6 bases and 5 bases, with 8 bases remaining between them. CDR3 sequence (DNA): TGTGCCAGCAGACGGGAAAACAATGAGCAGTTCTTC. This sequence encodes CASRRENNEQFF.